This T cell receptor beta chain was identified in a study of T cell clones after liver transplantation. This CDR3 contains 15 residues. Per the germline V gene, CDR1 is SGDLS and CDR2 is YYNGEE. V trimming: 3 bases; J trimming: 3 bases; junction bases outside the gene matches: 5. Profiling relied on immunoSEQ multiplex PCR, and the TCRdb table lists in-frame clones only, not all of them. Of over 90,000 clones in the sample, 84% were seen once. The sequence derives from a human patient who received a liver transplant. The T cells may come from the graft donor. The genes are TRBV9 and TRBJ1-3; 8 bases are a match to TRBD1. The sequencing here drew on CD4+ T cells from blood, taken approximately 4 years after liver transplant. The CDR3 DNA reads TGTGCCAGCAGCGCCTCCAGGGGGCTTGGAAACACCATATATTTT. It is translated as CASSASRGLGNTIYF.